The 16 T cell receptor beta chains below come from one sample, sequenced in a study of control samples from healthy donors and cancer patients. The data were produced by immunoSEQ multiplex PCR, yet TCRdb's version contains in-frame clones alone and is incomplete. The data hold about 140,000 clones, with around 88% observed a single time. Sequencing used blood. Every receptor here comes from a man aged 18 to 35 in good health.

The chain joins TRBV6-5 to TRBJ2-7; tentative D call: TRBD2 (5 bases). CDR1 and CDR2 from the germline V gene are MNHEY and SVGAGI. V lost 9 bases and J lost 3, with 12 bases in between. The CDR3 sequence is 12 residues long. This chain's CDR3 is CARVSGNYEQYF. DNA of the CDR3: TGTGCCAGAGTGTCGGGGAACTACGAGCAGTACTTC.

The chain couples TRBV7-3 to TRBJ2-7; 12 positions match TRBD2. Germline CDR1 is SGHTA and CDR2 is FQGTGA. V dropped 5 bases and J dropped 3; count of bases not matched to a gene: 5. The CDR3 is 15 residues long. This CDR3 is CASSQLAGGYYEQYF. CDR3 DNA: TGTGCCAGCAGCCAACTAGCGGGGGGATACTACGAGCAGTACTTC.

The CDR3: CASSKYLMRSRGTPGSGELFF. The DNA of the CDR3 is TGTGCCAGCAGCAAATATTTGATGAGGTCTCGAGGGACCCCGGGGTCCGGGGAGCTGTTTTTT. This rearrangement joins TRBV21-1 to TRBJ2-2. TRBV21-1 is a pseudogene locus. The CDR3 covers 21 residues.

V usage is TRBV28 and J usage is TRBJ2-5, with D tentatively TRBD1 or TRBD2 (5 bases each). The V and J ends lost 3 bases and 5 bases respectively, with 10 bases between them. CDR1 and CDR2 from the germline V gene are MDHEN and SYDVKM. The CDR3 spans 13 residues. The chain's CDR3 is CASSFGTLETQYF. CDR3 bases: TGTGCCAGCAGTTTCGGGACCCTGGAGACCCAGTACTTC.

The chain carries TRBV5-4 and TRBJ2-3, with D tentatively TRBD1 or TRBD2 (6 bases each). The V gene lost 4 bases and the J gene lost 2 bases, with 14 bases spanning the gap. Germline V gene lookup returns CDR1 SGHNT and CDR2 YYREEE (reference sequence). The length of the CDR3 is 15 residues. The CDR3 DNA reads TGTGCCAGCAGCCCCGGGGGCGGGGACACAGATACGCAGTATTTT. Translated, it gives CASSPGGGDTDTQYF.

The rearrangement uses TRBV30 and TRBJ1-3; no reliable D call. This CDR3 contains 14 residues. Trimming left V 0 bases short and J 0 bases short, with 6 bases between. Germline V gene lookup returns CDR1 GTSNPN and CDR2 SVGIG (reference sequence). CDR3 nucleotide sequence: TGTGCCTGGAGTGTAGGGCTCTCTGGAAACACCATATATTTT. It yields the protein CAWSVGLSGNTIYF.

The V and J genes are TRBV28 and TRBJ2-7; D gene unclear. Between the trimmed V and J ends, which lost 2 bases and 0 bases, there was a span of 5 bases. The CDR3 loop spans 13 amino acids. Germline-derived CDR1 and CDR2 are MDHEN and SYDVKM. In nucleotides, the CDR3 is TGTGCCAGCAGTTTACCAGGCTCCTACGAGCAGTACTTC. Protein sequence: CASSLPGSYEQYF.

This clone was picked up many times. The chain employs TRBV30 and TRBJ2-7; possible D gene TRBD2, 5 bases. Trimming stripped 0 bases from V and 2 bases from J, with 14 bases between. This CDR3 has 15 amino acids. Per the germline V gene, CDR1 is GTSNPN and CDR2 is SVGIG (reference sequence). CDR3 region: CAWSVSEAGAYEQYF. The CDR3 DNA reads TGTGCCTGGAGTGTATCAGAGGCGGGTGCCTACGAGCAGTACTTC.

The chain has TRBV7-2 and TRBJ2-1; 8 positions agree with TRBD2. V gave up 5 bases and J gave up 6 bases; unmatched junction bases: 6. This CDR3 spans 14 amino acids. CDR1 SGHTA and CDR2 FQGNSA come from the germline V gene. The CDR3 loop reads CASSLGLAGNEQFF. CDR3 DNA sequence: TGTGCCAGCAGCCTTGGACTAGCTGGCAATGAGCAGTTCTTC.

The chain joins TRBV28 to TRBJ1-2; 12 bases map to TRBD1. This CDR3 region has 15 residues. The V and J ends lost 4 bases and 8 bases, in that order; junction bases with no gene match: 8. Germline loops: CDR1 MDHEN, CDR2 SYDVKM. The CDR3 loop is CASSYLGTGGRGYTF. DNA of the CDR3: TGTGCCAGCAGTTATCTAGGGACAGGGGGCCGGGGCTACACCTTC.

This clone was recorded only once. The V and J genes are TRBV5-1 and TRBJ1-2; 7 bases align to TRBD1. Germline CDR1 is SGHRS and CDR2 is YFSETQ. The ends lost 0 bases at V and 4 bases at J; junction bases unmatched: 3. This CDR3 region has 14 residues. The DNA of the CDR3 is TGCGCCAGCAGCTTGGACAGGGGTGCCTATGGCTACACCTTC. As protein: CASSLDRGAYGYTF.

The V call is TRBV11-3, the J call TRBJ2-2; D is unresolved. Trimming shortened V by 1 base and J by 8 bases, and 11 bases separated the two germline ends. Germline V CDR1 and CDR2: SGHNT, YENEEA. The length of the CDR3 is 14 residues. The CDR3 loop reads CASSLAAGSGELFF. CDR3 bases: TGTGCCAGCAGCTTAGCTGCTGGATCAGGGGAGCTGTTTTTT.

The chain links TRBV11-1 to TRBJ2-7; D uncertain. Trimming removed 5 bases from V and 4 bases from J, with 15 bases in between. Germline V gene data show CDR1 as SGHAT and CDR2 as FQDESV (reference sequence). The CDR3 runs 14 residues. The CDR3 DNA reads TGTGCCAGCAGCCACACGGGTGGGTCATACGAGCAGTACTTC. As protein: CASSHTGGSYEQYF.

This rearrangement joins TRBV5-5 to TRBJ1-2; D may be TRBD1 (5 bases). Germline V gene data show CDR1 as SGHKS and CDR2 as YYEKEE (reference sequence). This CDR3 is built from 14 residues. Trimming took 6 bases from V and 0 from J, leaving 12 bases between them. For the CDR3, the DNA is TGTGCCAGCACCCGACAGTACCCTAACTATGGCTACACCTTC. Translation: CASTRQYPNYGYTF.

The V gene is TRBV7-3, the J gene TRBJ1-1; D is unclear. This CDR3 has 13 residues. The V and J ends lost 0 bases and 6 bases respectively, with 8 bases between them. Germline V CDR1 and CDR2: SGHTA, FQGTGA. CDR3 coding DNA: TGTGCCAGCAGCTTAACAAGGAGCGCTGAAGCTTTCTTT. Protein product: CASSLTRSAEAFF.

This chain joins TRBV12-5 and TRBJ2-3; 8 bases are a match to TRBD1. Germline CDR1 and CDR2: LGHNT and FRNRAP. The CDR3 sequence is 14 residues long. The junction had 1 base not matched to a gene; V was cut back by 4 bases and J by 1 base. CDR3 sequence reads: CASGSGQGTDTQYF. The CDR3 coding sequence is TGTGCTAGTGGTTCGGGACAGGGCACAGATACGCAGTATTTT. The complete variable domain, with remaining parts taken from reference TRBV12-5 and TRBJ2-3, reads DARVTQTPRHKVTEMGQEVTMRCQPILGHNTVFWYRQTMMQGLELLAYFRNRAPLDDSGMPKDRFSAEMPDATLATLKIQPSEPRDSAVYFCASGSGQGTDTQYFGPGTRLTVL.